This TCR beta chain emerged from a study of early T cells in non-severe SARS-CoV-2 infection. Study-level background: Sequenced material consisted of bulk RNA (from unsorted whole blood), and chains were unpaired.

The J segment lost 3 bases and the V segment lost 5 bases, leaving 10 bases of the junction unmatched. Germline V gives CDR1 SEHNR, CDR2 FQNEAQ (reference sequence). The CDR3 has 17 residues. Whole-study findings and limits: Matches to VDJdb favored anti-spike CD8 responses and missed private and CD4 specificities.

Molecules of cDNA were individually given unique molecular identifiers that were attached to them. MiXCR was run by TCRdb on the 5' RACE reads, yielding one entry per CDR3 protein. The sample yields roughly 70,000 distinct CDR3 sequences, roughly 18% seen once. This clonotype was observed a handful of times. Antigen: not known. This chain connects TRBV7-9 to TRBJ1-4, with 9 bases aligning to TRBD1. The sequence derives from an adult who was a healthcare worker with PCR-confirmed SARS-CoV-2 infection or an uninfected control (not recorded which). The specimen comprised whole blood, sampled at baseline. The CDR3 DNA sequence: TGTGCCAGCAGCCGCGGCGGACAGGGGACTGCTAATGAAAAACTGTTTTTT. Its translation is CASSRGGQGTANEKLFF.